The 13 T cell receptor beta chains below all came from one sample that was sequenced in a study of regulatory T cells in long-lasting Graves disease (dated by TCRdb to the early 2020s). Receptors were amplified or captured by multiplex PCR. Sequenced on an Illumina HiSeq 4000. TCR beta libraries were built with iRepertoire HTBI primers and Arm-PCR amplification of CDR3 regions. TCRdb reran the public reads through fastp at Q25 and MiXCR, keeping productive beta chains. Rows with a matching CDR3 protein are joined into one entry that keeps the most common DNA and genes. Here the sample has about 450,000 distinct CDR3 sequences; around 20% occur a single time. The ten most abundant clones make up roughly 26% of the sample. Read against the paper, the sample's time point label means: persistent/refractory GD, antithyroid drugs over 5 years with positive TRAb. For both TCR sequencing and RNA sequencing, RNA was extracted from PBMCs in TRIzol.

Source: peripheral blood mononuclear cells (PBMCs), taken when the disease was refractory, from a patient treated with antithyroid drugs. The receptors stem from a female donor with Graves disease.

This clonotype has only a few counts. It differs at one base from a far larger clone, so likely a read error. CDR3 sequence: CANSGGEAGTQYF. CDR3 coding DNA: TGTGCCAACAGTGGCGGGGAGGCAGGGACCCAGTACTTC. The V gene is TRBV6-2 or TRBV6-3, the J gene TRBJ2-5, with D maybe TRBD2 (6 bases). The CDR3 contains 13 residues. Germline V CDR1 and CDR2: MNHEY, SVGEGT.

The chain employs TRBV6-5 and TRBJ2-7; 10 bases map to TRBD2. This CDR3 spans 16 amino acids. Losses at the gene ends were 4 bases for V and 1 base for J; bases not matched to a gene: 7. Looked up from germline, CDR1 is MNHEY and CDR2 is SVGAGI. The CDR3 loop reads CASSSFGLAASYEQYF. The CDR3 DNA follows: TGTGCCAGCAGTTCCTTCGGACTAGCGGCATCCTACGAGCAGTACTTC.

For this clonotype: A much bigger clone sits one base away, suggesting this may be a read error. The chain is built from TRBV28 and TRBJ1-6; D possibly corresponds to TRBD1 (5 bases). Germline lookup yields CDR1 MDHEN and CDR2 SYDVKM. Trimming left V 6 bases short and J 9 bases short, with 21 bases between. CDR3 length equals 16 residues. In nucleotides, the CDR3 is TGTGCCAGCAGCGAGACGGACACCGCCACGGGTTCACCCCTCCACTTT. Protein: CASSETDTATGSPLHF.

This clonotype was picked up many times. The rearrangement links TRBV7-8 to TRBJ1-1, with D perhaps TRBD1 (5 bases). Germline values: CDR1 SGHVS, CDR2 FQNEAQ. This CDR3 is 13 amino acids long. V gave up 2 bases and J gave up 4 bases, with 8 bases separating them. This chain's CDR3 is CASSLSRATEAFF. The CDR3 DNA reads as TGTGCCAGCAGCTTAAGCAGGGCCACTGAAGCTTTCTTT.

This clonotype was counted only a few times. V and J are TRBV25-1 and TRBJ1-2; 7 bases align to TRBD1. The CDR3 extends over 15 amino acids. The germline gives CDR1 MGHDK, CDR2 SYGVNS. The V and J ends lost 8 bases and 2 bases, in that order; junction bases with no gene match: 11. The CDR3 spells CASGPGGQRNYGYTF. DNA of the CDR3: TGTGCCAGCGGACCAGGGGGGCAGAGAAACTATGGCTACACCTTC.

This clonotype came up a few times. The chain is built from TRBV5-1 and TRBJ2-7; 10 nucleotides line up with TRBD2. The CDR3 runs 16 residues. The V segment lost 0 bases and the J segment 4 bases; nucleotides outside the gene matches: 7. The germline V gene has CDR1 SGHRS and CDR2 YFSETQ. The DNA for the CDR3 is TGCGCCAGCAGCTTGGATTCTAGCGGGAGTAGGTACGAGCAGTACTTC. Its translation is CASSLDSSGSRYEQYF.

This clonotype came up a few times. In nucleotides, the CDR3 is TGTGCCAGCAGCCCCGCCCCGGGACTAGCGGGAAACACCGGGGAGCTGTTTTTT. Amino acid sequence: CASSPAPGLAGNTGELFF. The chain is built from TRBV11-3 and TRBJ2-2; 13 positions match TRBD2. The CDR3 loop spans 18 amino acids. Germline CDR1 reads SGHNT; CDR2 reads YENEEA. With 5 bases clipped from V and 2 bases from J, the junction kept 8 bases outside the gene matches.

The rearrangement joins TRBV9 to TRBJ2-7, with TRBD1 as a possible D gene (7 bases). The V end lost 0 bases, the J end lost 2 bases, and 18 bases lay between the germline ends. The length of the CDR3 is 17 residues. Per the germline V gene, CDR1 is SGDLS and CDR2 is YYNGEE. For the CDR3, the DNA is TGTGCCAGCAGCGTAGGAGCGGTGGGGGGACAGCCCTACGAGCAGTACTTC. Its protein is CASSVGAVGGQPYEQYF.

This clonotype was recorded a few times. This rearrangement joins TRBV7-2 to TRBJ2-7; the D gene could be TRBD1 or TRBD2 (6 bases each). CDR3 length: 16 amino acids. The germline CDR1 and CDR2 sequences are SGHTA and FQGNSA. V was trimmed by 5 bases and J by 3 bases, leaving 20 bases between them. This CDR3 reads CASSPLGGGRFYEQYF. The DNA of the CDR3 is TGTGCCAGCAGCCCACTCGGTGGGGGGCGCTTCTACGAGCAGTACTTC. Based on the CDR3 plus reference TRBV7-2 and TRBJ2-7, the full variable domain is GAGVSQSPSNKVTEKGKDVELRCDPISGHTALYWYRQSLGQGLEFLIYFQGNSAPDKSGLPSDRFSAERTGGSVSTLTIQRTQQEDSAVYLCASSPLGGGRFYEQYFGPGTRLTVT.

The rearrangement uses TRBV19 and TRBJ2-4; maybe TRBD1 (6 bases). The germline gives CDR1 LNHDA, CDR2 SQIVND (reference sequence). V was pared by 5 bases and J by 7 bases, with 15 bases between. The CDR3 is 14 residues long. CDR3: CASSGDRIRNIQYF. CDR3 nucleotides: TGTGCCAGTAGTGGTGACAGGATTCGTAACATTCAGTACTTC.

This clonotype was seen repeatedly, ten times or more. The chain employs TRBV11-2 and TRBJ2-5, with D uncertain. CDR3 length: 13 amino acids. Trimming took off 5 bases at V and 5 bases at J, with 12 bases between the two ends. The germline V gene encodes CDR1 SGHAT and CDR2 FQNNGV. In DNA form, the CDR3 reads TGTGCCAGCAGCACCACAAGGTGGGAGACCCAGTACTTC. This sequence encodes CASSTTRWETQYF.

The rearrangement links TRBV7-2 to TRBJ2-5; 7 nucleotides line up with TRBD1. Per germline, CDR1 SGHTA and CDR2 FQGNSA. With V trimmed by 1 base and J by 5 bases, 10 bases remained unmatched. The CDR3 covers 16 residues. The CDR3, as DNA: TGTGCCAGCAGCTTAGAGGGTTTTACAGGGGAGGAGACCCAGTACTTC. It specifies CASSLEGFTGEETQYF.

CDR3 in amino acids: CASGLDTHDASGRVSGELFF. Here the CDR3 DNA reads TGTGCTAGTGGTTTGGATACCCATGACGCTAGCGGGAGAGTTAGCGGGGAGCTGTTTTTT. V usage is TRBV12-5 and J usage is TRBJ2-2, with TRBD2 identical over 10 bases. The germline CDR1 and CDR2 sequences are LGHNT and FRNRAP. This CDR3 region has 20 residues. Trimming removed 1 base from V and 7 bases from J; junction bases left unmatched: 18.